These 9 T cell receptor beta chains share one sample of origin, sequenced in a study of Ad26.COV2.S vaccination and SARS-CoV-2 variants. Noted treatment: around 19 received Ad26.COV2.S at low or high dose, single or two shots; about 5 received placebo; per-sample allocation not given. Day 63 after the first injection of vaccine or placebo was the sampling time. Libraries were prepared by immunoSEQ multiplex PCR; TCRdb keeps only in-frame clonotypes and omits some of them. The sample includes over 200,000 clones, 88% of them seen just once. Sample: peripheral blood, taken in a trial of Ad26.COV2.S vaccine versus placebo. The receptors come from a person between 18 and 60 years old who received the Ad26.COV2.S COVID-19 vaccine or a placebo.

This chain uses TRBV4-2 with TRBJ2-3; TRBD2 matches 11 bases. The CDR3 covers 17 residues. The J segment lost 4 bases and the V segment lost 0 bases, leaving 6 bases of the junction unmatched. Germline V gives CDR1 LGHNA, CDR2 YNFKEQ. The CDR3, as DNA: TGTGCCAGCAGCCAAGAAAGTCTAGCGGGGGGTTCAGATACGCAGTATTTT. Protein: CASSQESLAGGSDTQYF.

The rearrangement joins TRBV5-5 to TRBJ2-7; no clear D gene. The germline CDR1 and CDR2 sequences are SGHKS and YYEKEE (reference sequence). V shed 2 bases and J shed 2 bases, with 11 bases lying between them. The CDR3 is 14 residues long. The CDR3: CASSFGSHAYEQYF. The CDR3 nucleotides read TGTGCCAGCAGCTTTGGCAGCCACGCCTACGAGCAGTACTTC.

This chain uses TRBV28 with TRBJ1-1; TRBD1 might be the D (6 bases). Germline V gene sequence: CDR1 MDHEN, CDR2 SYDVKM. The CDR3 is 14 residues long. Trimming removed 6 bases at V and 4 bases at J, with 15 bases between. The CDR3 loop reads CASSLKGGSTEAFF. In DNA form, the CDR3 reads TGTGCCAGCAGCCTAAAGGGGGGGAGCACTGAAGCTTTCTTT.

The chain uses TRBV27 and TRBJ2-7; a weak D match, TRBD2 (5 bases). Germline CDR1 and CDR2: MNHEY and SMNVEV (reference sequence). Between the trimmed V and J ends, which lost 1 base and 4 bases, there was a span of 8 bases. The CDR3 extends over 13 amino acids. CDR3 coding DNA: TGTGCCAGCAGTTTATGGCCGGGATACGAGCAGTACTTC. This codes for CASSLWPGYEQYF.

The rearrangement joins TRBV28 to TRBJ1-2; a weak D match, TRBD1 (6 bases). The CDR3 extends over 13 amino acids. V lost 6 bases to trimming and J lost 4 bases, with 12 bases between them. The germline gives CDR1 MDHEN, CDR2 SYDVKM. The chain's CDR3 is CASRPTGLYGYTF. The DNA of the CDR3 is TGTGCCAGCAGACCGACAGGTCTCTATGGCTACACCTTC.

This clone was recorded a few times. This chain uses TRBV5-4 with TRBJ2-2; D unresolved. Between the trimmed V and J ends, which lost 3 bases and 4 bases, there was a span of 4 bases. The CDR3 has 12 amino acids. CDR1 and CDR2 from the germline V gene are SGHNT and YYREEE (reference sequence). This CDR3 is CASSYGTGELFF. The CDR3 DNA sequence: TGTGCCAGCAGCTACGGCACCGGGGAGCTGTTTTTT. The full variable domain, rest sourced from reference TRBV5-4 and TRBJ2-2, is ETGVTQSPTHLIKTRGQQVTLRCSSQSGHNTVSWYQQALGQGPQFIFQYYREEENGRGNFPPRFSGLQFPNYSSELNVNALELDDSALYLCASSYGTGELFFGEGSRLTVL.

The chain employs TRBV3-1 (or the pseudogene TRBV3-2) and TRBJ2-3, with TRBD2 matching 12 bases. J was trimmed by 3 bases and V by 4 bases; bases with no gene match: 11. The CDR3 contains 18 residues. Germline CDR1 LGHDT, CDR2 YNNKEL (reference sequence). DNA for the CDR3: TGTGCCAGCAGCCGAAGAGGACTAGCGGGGATGGAGACAGATACGCAGTATTTT. Its protein product is CASSRRGLAGMETDTQYF.

This sequence joins TRBV25-1 and TRBJ2-2; 9 nucleotides align to TRBD1. The V segment lost 8 bases and the J segment 5 bases; nucleotides outside the gene matches: 6. The length of the CDR3 is 14 residues. CDR1 and CDR2 (germline): MGHDK, SYGVNS. The CDR3 loop reads CASLGQGPTGELFF. CDR3 nucleotides: TGTGCCAGCCTTGGACAGGGGCCGACCGGGGAGCTGTTTTTT.

This clone was counted only a few times. This chain uses TRBV7-2 with TRBJ1-3; D ambiguous. Deletions cut 2 bases from V and 7 bases from J, with 12 bases between. Germline loops: CDR1 SGHTA, CDR2 FQGNSA. This CDR3 region has 14 residues. The CDR3 loop is CASSLPSRTNTIYF. Here the CDR3 DNA reads TGTGCCAGCAGCTTACCTTCTAGGACCAACACCATATATTTT.